These 13 T cell receptor beta chains were all obtained from the same sample, sequenced in a study of beta chain features in type 1 diabetes. Study results and caveats: In all four CD4+ subsets, TCRB CDR3 length was significantly, moderately reduced in type 1 diabetes.

The antigens these receptors bind are not known. As every portion of the isolated RNA was reverse transcribed, the sequencing read expressed TCRB transcripts. The repertoire was sequenced with immunoSEQ multiplex PCR; TCRdb's copy has only in-frame clones and lacks some. The sample holds fewer than 300,000 clones, 20% seen once. Sequences were obtained from naive CD4+ T cells from blood. The receptors shown here come from a woman in her 40s with type 1 diabetes.

This clone appeared a few times. The genes are TRBV28 and TRBJ2-2; 9 bases agree with TRBD1. The CDR3 consists of 16 residues. Germline CDR1 is MDHEN and CDR2 is SYDVKM. V was pared by 2 bases and J by 7 bases, with 8 bases of the junction left unmatched. The CDR3 coding sequence is TGTGCCAGCAGTTTAACGGGACAGGGTTTTCACGGGGAGCTGTTTTTT. Protein: CASSLTGQGFHGELFF.

There are a few counts of this clone. This sequence joins TRBV5-1 and TRBJ2-3; possibly TRBD1 for D (5 bases). The CDR3 extends over 14 amino acids. CDR1 is SGHRS, CDR2 YFSETQ, per germline. V dropped 4 bases and J dropped 4 bases, with 13 bases sitting between them. CDR3 region: CASSDLTAPDTQYF. The CDR3 bases are TGCGCCAGCAGCGACCTGACAGCCCCAGATACGCAGTATTTT. The complete variable domain, with remaining parts taken from reference TRBV5-1 and TRBJ2-3, reads KAGVTQTPRYLIKTRGQQVTLSCSPISGHRSVSWYQQTPGQGLQFLFEYFSETQRNKGNFPGRFSGRQFSNSRSEMNVSTLELGDSALYLCASSDLTAPDTQYFGPGTRLTVL.

This clone was picked up a small number of times. This chain uses TRBV5-6 with TRBJ2-5; tentative D call: TRBD1 (5 bases). This CDR3 contains 15 residues. The V gene's germline CDR1 is SGHDT and CDR2 YYEEEE. V lost 7 bases and J lost 0, with 16 bases in between. CDR3 loop: CASVEWGPNQETQYF. The CDR3 DNA is TGTGCCAGCGTCGAGTGGGGCCCTAACCAAGAGACCCAGTACTTC.

The rearrangement links TRBV28 to TRBJ2-7; D may be TRBD1 (6 bases). V shed 2 bases and J shed 2 bases, with 13 bases lying between them. Looked up from germline, CDR1 is MDHEN and CDR2 is SYDVKM. The CDR3 loop spans 15 amino acids. The CDR3: CASSLSSAGAYEQYF. DNA for the CDR3: TGTGCCAGCAGTTTAAGTAGCGCAGGGGCCTACGAGCAGTACTTC. Using reference TRBV28 and TRBJ2-7 for the parts outside the CDR3, the full variable domain is DVKVTQSSRYLVKRTGEKVFLECVQDMDHENMFWYRQDPGLGLRLIYFSYDVKMKEKGDIPEGYSVSREKKERFSLILESASTNQTSMYLCASSLSSAGAYEQYFGPGTRLTVT.

V usage is TRBV4-3 and J usage is TRBJ1-2; D might be TRBD1 (6 bases). Germline V gene sequence: CDR1 LGHNA, CDR2 YSLEER. The CDR3 spans 15 residues. Between the trimmed V and J ends, which lost 0 bases and 5 bases, there was a span of 13 bases. The CDR3 region is CASSQDLGTNYGYTF. The CDR3 nucleotides are TGCGCCAGCAGCCAAGATCTAGGGACAAATTATGGCTACACCTTC.

This clone came up a few times. This chain joins TRBV28 and TRBJ2-5; D is unclear. The CDR3 loop spans 16 amino acids. Germline V gene sequence: CDR1 MDHEN, CDR2 SYDVKM. V was clipped by 5 bases and J by 1 base, with 17 bases between them. The CDR3 spells CASSQVRIPSQETQYF. DNA for the CDR3: TGTGCCAGCAGTCAGGTTCGGATCCCCTCCCAAGAGACCCAGTACTTC.

The V and J genes are TRBV25-1 and TRBJ1-2, with D maybe TRBD1 (5 bases). The CDR3 spans 13 residues. V lost 0 bases, J lost 6 bases, and 8 bases lay in between. Germline-derived CDR1 and CDR2 are MGHDK and SYGVNS. The CDR3 bases are TGTGCCAGCAGTGAATACGGGGGTAATGGCTACACCTTC. Amino acids: CASSEYGGNGYTF.

This clone was detected a few times. The genes are TRBV5-1 and TRBJ2-2; 8 nucleotides line up with TRBD1. CDR1 and CDR2 (germline): SGHRS, YFSETQ. Unmatched junction bases numbered 4, after V lost 2 bases and J lost 4 bases. The CDR3 is made up of 15 amino acids. CDR3 loop: CASSFGTGSTGELFF. The CDR3 nucleotides read TGCGCCAGCAGCTTCGGGACAGGCTCCACCGGGGAGCTGTTTTTT.

This clone was detected a few times. The genes are TRBV7-9 and TRBJ2-2; D ambiguous. Germline CDR1 SEHNR, CDR2 FQNEAQ (reference sequence). Trimming pared 7 bases from V and 1 base from J, leaving 10 bases between. The CDR3 covers 14 residues. The CDR3 DNA reads TGTGCCAGCACCCTGGCAGAGAACACCGGGGAGCTGTTTTTT. Residues: CASTLAENTGELFF.

This clone was observed a handful of times. The gene calls are TRBV7-9 and TRBJ2-3; D gene unclear. This CDR3 comprises 15 residues. Germline loops: CDR1 SEHNR, CDR2 FQNEAQ (reference sequence). Trimming took off 5 bases at V and 0 bases at J, with 12 bases between the two ends. CDR3 sequence: CASSRTATSTDTQYF. CDR3 bases: TGTGCCAGCAGCCGAACAGCCACTAGCACAGATACGCAGTATTTT.

The chain joins TRBV29-1 to TRBJ2-6, with D possibly matching TRBD1 (5 bases). Germline CDR1 and CDR2: SQVTM and ANQGSEA. V was shortened by 8 bases and J by 1 base, with 12 bases between the two germline ends. This CDR3 has 14 residues. CDR3 sequence (DNA): TGCAGCACAAGCCCAGGGTCTGGGGCCAACGTCCTGACTTTC. It is translated as CSTSPGSGANVLTF.

The chain links TRBV27 to TRBJ1-5; D gene uncertain. There are 13 residues in the CDR3. V gave up 4 bases and J gave up 0 bases, with 4 bases separating them. Germline V gives CDR1 MNHEY, CDR2 SMNVEV (reference sequence). The CDR3 loop is CASSSDSNQPQHF. DNA for the CDR3: TGTGCCAGCAGTTCAGATAGCAATCAGCCCCAGCATTTT.

The V call is TRBV7-2, the J call TRBJ2-3, with 15 bases identical to TRBD2. Germline V gives CDR1 SGHTA, CDR2 FQGNSA. V was clipped by 5 bases and J by 4 bases; unmatched bases: 10. This CDR3 spans 18 amino acids. The CDR3 nucleotides are TGTGCCAGCAGCCCCTGGGGACTAGCGGGAGGAGGAGCAGATACGCAGTATTTT. This codes for CASSPWGLAGGGADTQYF.